The 10 T cell receptor beta chains given below trace back to one sample, sequenced in a study of T cells in Graves' hyperthyroidism and ophthalmopathy. RNA transcripts gave rise to amplified TCR beta CDR3 regions. The HTBI primer set served for first-round RT-PCR of the TCR CDR3. TCRdb re-called the multiplex PCR reads through MiXCR, storing one row per CDR3 protein. The sample consists of approximately 620,000 distinct CDR3 sequences, about 15% of them appearing once. Sample: blood. These receptors all come from a woman in her twenties or thirties with Graves' hyperthyroidism that later progressed to Graves' ophthalmopathy.

This clonotype was detected only once. Possible read error: a much larger clone is one base away. The chain links TRBV2 to TRBJ2-3; 9 positions agree with TRBD1. CDR3 size: 14 residues. Trimming at V came to 4 bases and at J to 7 bases, leaving 6 bases not matched to a gene. Germline V gene sequence: CDR1 SNHLY, CDR2 FYNNEI. CDR3 in DNA: TGTGCCAGCAGTGTGAGGACAGGGGTACATACGCAGTATTTT. This codes for CASSVRTGVHTQYF.

This clonotype has at least ten counts. The genes are TRBV7-9 and TRBJ2-5; possibly TRBD1 or TRBD2 for D (5 bases each). V dropped 5 bases and J dropped 2 bases, with 12 bases sitting between them. This CDR3 is 14 amino acids long. Per the germline V gene, CDR1 is SEHNR and CDR2 is FQNEAQ (reference sequence). The CDR3 sequence: CASSHRDAQETQYF. CDR3 nucleotide sequence: TGTGCCAGCAGCCACCGGGACGCTCAAGAGACCCAGTACTTC. Filled out from reference TRBV7-9 and TRBJ2-5, the complete variable domain reads DTGVSQNPRHKITKRGQNVTFRCDPISEHNRLYWYRQTLGQGPEFLTYFQNEAQLEKSRLLSDRFSAERPKGSFSTLEIQRTEQGDSAMYLCASSHRDAQETQYFGPGTRLLVL.

This clonotype was counted ten times or more. The chain has TRBV27 and TRBJ2-3; D remains ambiguous. The CDR3 is 13 amino acids. Germline-derived CDR1 and CDR2 are MNHEY and SMNVEV (reference sequence). The germline V and J ends were trimmed by 0 bases and 4 bases, with 5 bases remaining between them. This CDR3 reads CASSLSWPDTQYF. The DNA for the CDR3 is TGTGCCAGCAGTTTATCATGGCCAGATACGCAGTATTTT.

This clonotype was observed at least ten times. This chain links TRBV27 with TRBJ1-2, with D possibly matching TRBD1 (5 bases). The germline V gene has CDR1 MNHEY and CDR2 SMNVEV (reference sequence). The V end lost 8 bases, the J end lost 5 bases, and 12 bases lay between the germline ends. CDR3 length equals 12 residues. DNA of the CDR3: TGTGCCAGCTGGGAGGGGCGGTATGGCTACACCTTC. Protein sequence: CASWEGRYGYTF.

There are many counts of this clonotype. The CDR3 here is CASSTVTGTEAFF. For the CDR3, the DNA is TGCGCCAGCTCGACAGTTACCGGCACTGAAGCTTTCTTT. This sequence joins TRBV10-2 and TRBJ1-1; tentative D call: TRBD1 (5 bases). CDR1 is WSHSY and CDR2 is SAAADI in the germline V gene. Trimming pared 8 bases from V and 4 bases from J, leaving 14 bases between. The CDR3 loop spans 13 amino acids.

The rearrangement links TRBV27 to TRBJ2-1, with unresolved D. CDR1 and CDR2 from the germline V gene are MNHEY and SMNVEV (reference sequence). The CDR3 extends over 16 amino acids. The V gene lost 6 bases and the J gene lost 0 bases, with 15 bases spanning the gap. In DNA, the CDR3 is TGTGCCAGCAGCTGGGTAGCCACCTCCTCCTACAATGAGCAGTTCTTC. It encodes CASSWVATSSYNEQFF.

At least ten counts were recorded for this clonotype. This sequence joins TRBV24-1 and TRBJ2-3; a weak D match, TRBD1 (5 bases). The CDR3 runs to 17 residues. V shed 4 bases and J shed 0 bases, with 16 bases lying between them. Germline CDR1 KGHDR, CDR2 SFDVKD. The CDR3 here is CATSEVDSYPSTDTQYF. The CDR3 bases are TGTGCCACCAGTGAAGTCGACAGCTACCCTAGCACAGATACGCAGTATTTT.

This clonotype was observed a few times. This chain links TRBV19 with TRBJ2-7; 7 bases are shared with TRBD1. Germline assignment: CDR1 LNHDA and CDR2 SQIVND (reference sequence). CDR3 length: 13 amino acids. The V and J ends lost 6 bases and 5 bases, in that order; junction bases with no gene match: 7. In nucleotides, the CDR3 is TGTGCCAGTAGCATGACAGGGACCAACGAGCAGTACTTC. Translated: CASSMTGTNEQYF.

This clonotype was recorded many times. The rearrangement joins TRBV27 to TRBJ2-3; 9 bases agree with TRBD2. Germline-derived CDR1 and CDR2 are MNHEY and SMNVEV (reference sequence). CDR3 length: 16 residues. Trimming took 4 bases from V and 2 from J; bases not matched to a gene: 7. The CDR3 loop reads CASSYSGSPPTDTQYF. In DNA, the CDR3 is TGTGCCAGCAGTTATAGCGGGAGCCCCCCCACAGATACGCAGTATTTT.

This clonotype has more than one count but fewer than ten. The genes are TRBV25-1 and TRBJ2-5, with 8 positions matching TRBD1. Trimming at V came to 3 bases and at J to 5 bases, leaving 8 bases not matched to a gene. Looked up from germline, CDR1 is MGHDK and CDR2 is SYGVNS. This CDR3 is 15 amino acids long. The CDR3 region is CASSDVGQGDETQYF. CDR3 bases: TGTGCCAGCAGTGATGTCGGACAGGGAGACGAGACCCAGTACTTC.